In this sample, the clone carrying this T cell receptor (beta chain) turned up a few times. These data originate in a study of blood T cell repertoires in COVID-19. Trimming stripped 7 bases from V and 3 bases from J, with 10 bases between. The CDR3 is 13 residues long. Germline V gene lookup returns CDR1 LNHDA and CDR2 SQIVND (reference sequence). Libraries were prepared by immunoSEQ multiplex PCR; TCRdb keeps only in-frame clonotypes and omits some of them. The table lists approximately 120,000 clones, approximately 87% of them singletons. The chain couples TRBV19 to TRBJ1-3; D is unclear. The sequence was obtained from a woman between 45 and 60 years old with acute or convalescent COVID-19. The sample was peripheral blood. CDR3 bases: TGTGCCAGTAATAAGCAGGATGGAAACACCATATATTTT. It is translated as CASNKQDGNTIYF.